Below are 6 T cell receptor beta chains sequenced from a single sample in a study of neurological immune-mediated disorders. TCRdb called the 5' RACE reads again in MiXCR, with one record for every CDR3 protein. The sample includes 93,000 or so distinct CDR3 sequences, less than 14% of them seen just once. This sample's time point: longitudinal time-point 3. Input material: PBMCs. Every receptor here comes from a female donor with HTLV-1-associated myelopathy (HAM/TSP).

This clonotype occurred once. A much larger clone lies a single base off, so this may be a read error. The chain uses TRBV20-1 and TRBJ2-3; D is unresolved. The CDR3 loop spans 11 amino acids. The ends were cut back, 3 bases at V and 3 bases at J, with 4 bases in the middle. Germline values: CDR1 DFQATT, CDR2 SNEGSKA (reference sequence). CDR3 loop: CSASETDTQYF. For the CDR3, the DNA is TGCAGTGCTAGTGAGACAGATACGCAGTATTTT.

The sample holds many counts of this clonotype. The chain is built from TRBV20-1 and TRBJ1-4, with TRBD1 matching 7 bases. The J segment lost 8 bases and the V segment lost 5 bases, leaving 11 bases of the junction unmatched. The CDR3 spans 14 residues. CDR1 is DFQATT, CDR2 SNEGSKA, per germline (reference sequence). The CDR3 sequence is CSALYRGGVEKLFF. CDR3 in DNA: TGCAGTGCTTTATACAGGGGCGGGGTGGAAAAACTGTTTTTT.

This clonotype occurred many times. V gene TRBV12-3 or TRBV12-4 combines with J gene TRBJ1-1, with 8 bases that match TRBD1. The CDR3 is 16 residues long. The J segment lost 2 bases and the V segment lost 6 bases, leaving 11 bases of the junction unmatched. This CDR3 reads CASSQGQERGNTEAFF. In DNA form, the CDR3 reads TGTGCCAGCAGCCAGGGACAGGAGAGGGGAAACACTGAAGCTTTCTTT.

This clonotype has at least ten counts. The chain joins TRBV6-1 to TRBJ2-4; 8 positions match TRBD1. Germline assignment: CDR1 MNHNS and CDR2 SASEGT. The CDR3 is 15 amino acids. After removal of 3 bases from V and 13 bases from J, the junction contained 14 bases not matched to a gene. CDR3 DNA: TGTGCCAGCAGTGAGAGTGGAGGACAGGGTCCGCGACAGTACTTC. Translation gives CASSESGGQGPRQYF.

A note on this clonotype: A single base separates this from a much larger clone, so it may be a read error. The V gene is TRBV11-3, the J gene TRBJ2-3, with a possible D match to TRBD2 (5 bases). The CDR3 runs 14 residues. The germline V gene encodes CDR1 SGHNT and CDR2 YENEEA. The CDR3 DNA sequence: TGTGCCAGCAGCCGCGGACTGGCCACAGATACGCGGTATTTT. It is translated as CASSRGLATDTRYF. The full variable domain, completed using reference TRBV11-3 and TRBJ2-3, is EAGVVQSPRYKIIEKKQPVAFWCNPISGHNTLYWYLQNLGQGPELLIRYENEEAVDDSQLPKDRFSAERLKGVDSTLKIQPAELGDSAVYLCASSRGLATDTRYFGPGTRLTVL.

This clonotype was observed at least ten times. The V call is TRBV12-3 or TRBV12-4, the J call TRBJ2-1, with 9 bases matching TRBD2. Trimming at V came to 2 bases and at J to 0 bases, leaving 2 bases not matched to a gene. The length of the CDR3 is 16 residues. CDR3 DNA sequence: TGTGCCAGCAGTTTAAGACTAGCGGCCTCCTACAATGAGCAGTTCTTC. Its protein product is CASSLRLAASYNEQFF.